This TCR beta chain was sequenced in a study of chemoradiotherapy in HPV16-positive cancers. J was trimmed by 6 bases and V by 5 bases; bases with no gene match: 1. Germline CDR1 is SGHRS and CDR2 is YFSETQ. The CDR3 sequence is 12 residues long. The protocol was immunoSEQ multiplex PCR, while the TCRdb copy is restricted to in-frame clones and leaves out a portion. The table records about 4,300 clones, about four fifths of them present only once. This clone was counted a single time. V and J are TRBV5-1 and TRBJ2-4; 8 nucleotides align to TRBD1. The TCR sequence derives from a human donor with HPV-associated anogenital cancer. Sequences were derived from tumor tissue, sampled from a patient who underwent chemoradiotherapy. CDR3 amino acids: CASSGQGNIQYF. CDR3 nucleotide sequence: TGCGCCAGCAGTGGACAGGGAAACATTCAGTACTTC. The full variable domain, in which reference TRBV5-1 and TRBJ2-4 provide the parts outside the CDR3, is KAGVTQTPRYLIKTRGQQVTLSCSPISGHRSVSWYQQTPGQGLQFLFEYFSETQRNKGNFPGRFSGRQFSNSRSEMNVSTLELGDSALYLCASSGQGNIQYFGAGTRLSVL.